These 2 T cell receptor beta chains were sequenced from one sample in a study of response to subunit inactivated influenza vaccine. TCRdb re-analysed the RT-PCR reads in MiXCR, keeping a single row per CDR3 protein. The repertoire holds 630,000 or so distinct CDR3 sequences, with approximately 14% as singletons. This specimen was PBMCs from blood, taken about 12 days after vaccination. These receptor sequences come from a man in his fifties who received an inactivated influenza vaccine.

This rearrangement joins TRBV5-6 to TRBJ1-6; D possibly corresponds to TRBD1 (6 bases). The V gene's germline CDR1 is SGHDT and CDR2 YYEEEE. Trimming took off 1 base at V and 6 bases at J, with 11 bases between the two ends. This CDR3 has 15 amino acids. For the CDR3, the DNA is TGTGCCAGCAGCTTGTACAGGGACCGTAATTCACCCCTCCACTTT. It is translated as CASSLYRDRNSPLHF. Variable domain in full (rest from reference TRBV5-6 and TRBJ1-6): DAGVTQSPTHLIKTRGQQVTLRCSPKSGHDTVSWYQQALGQGPQFIFQYYEEEERQRGNFPDRFSGHQFPNYSSELNVNALLLGDSALYLCASSLYRDRNSPLHFGNGTRLTVT.

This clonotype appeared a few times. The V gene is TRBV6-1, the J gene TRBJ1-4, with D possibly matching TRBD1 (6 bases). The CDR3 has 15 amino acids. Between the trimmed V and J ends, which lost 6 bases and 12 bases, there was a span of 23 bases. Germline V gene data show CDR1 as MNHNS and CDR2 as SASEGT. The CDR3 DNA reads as TGTGCCAGCAGCGCCCCGGGGACACCCCGGAAGGAACTGTTTTTT. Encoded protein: CASSAPGTPRKELFF.